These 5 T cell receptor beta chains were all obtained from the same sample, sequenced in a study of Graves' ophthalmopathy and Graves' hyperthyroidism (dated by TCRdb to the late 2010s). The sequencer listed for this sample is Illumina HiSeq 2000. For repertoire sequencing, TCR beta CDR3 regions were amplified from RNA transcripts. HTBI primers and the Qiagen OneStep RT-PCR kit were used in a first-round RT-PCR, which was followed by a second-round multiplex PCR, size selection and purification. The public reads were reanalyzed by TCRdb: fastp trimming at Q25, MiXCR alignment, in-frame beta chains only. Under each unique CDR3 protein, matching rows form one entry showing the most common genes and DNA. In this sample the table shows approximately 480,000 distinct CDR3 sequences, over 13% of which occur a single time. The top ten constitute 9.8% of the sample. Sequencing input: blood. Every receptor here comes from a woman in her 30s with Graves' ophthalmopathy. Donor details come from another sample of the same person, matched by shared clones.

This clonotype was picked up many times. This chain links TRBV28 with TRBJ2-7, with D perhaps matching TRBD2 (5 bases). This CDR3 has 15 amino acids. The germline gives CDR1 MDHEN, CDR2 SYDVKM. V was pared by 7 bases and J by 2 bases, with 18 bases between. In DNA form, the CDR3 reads TGTGCCAGCATTAAGCCGGGAATTCGGGCCTACGAGCAGTACTTC. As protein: CASIKPGIRAYEQYF.

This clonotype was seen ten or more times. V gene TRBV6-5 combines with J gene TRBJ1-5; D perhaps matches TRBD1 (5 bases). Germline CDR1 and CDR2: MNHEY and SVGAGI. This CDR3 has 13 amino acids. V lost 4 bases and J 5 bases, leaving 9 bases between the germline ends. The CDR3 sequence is CASSSQVDQPQHF. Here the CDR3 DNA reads TGTGCCAGCAGTTCACAGGTAGATCAGCCCCAGCATTTT.

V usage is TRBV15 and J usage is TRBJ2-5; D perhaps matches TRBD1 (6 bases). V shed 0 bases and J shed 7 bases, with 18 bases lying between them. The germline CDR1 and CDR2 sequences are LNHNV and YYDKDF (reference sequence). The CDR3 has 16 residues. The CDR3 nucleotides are TGTGCCACCAGCAGAGATCGGATGGGGGCGAGGGTGACCCAGTACTTC. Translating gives CATSRDRMGARVTQYF.

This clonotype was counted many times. The chain's CDR3 is CASSSESSGTAQYF. In DNA form, the CDR3 reads TGTGCCAGCAGCTCCGAGAGTAGCGGGACCGCCCAGTACTTC. This sequence joins TRBV7-6 and TRBJ2-7, with TRBD2 identical over 8 bases. V lost 4 bases, J lost 10 bases, and 12 bases stayed unmatched. Germline V lookup: CDR1 SGHVS, CDR2 FNYEAQ. The CDR3 runs 14 residues.

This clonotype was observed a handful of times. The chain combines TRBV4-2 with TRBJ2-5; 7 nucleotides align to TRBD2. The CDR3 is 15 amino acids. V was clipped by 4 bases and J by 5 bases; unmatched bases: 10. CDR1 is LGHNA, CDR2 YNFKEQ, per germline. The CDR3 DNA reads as TGTGCCAGCAGCCGCCAGCGGGACCACGTCGAGACCCAGTACTTC. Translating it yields CASSRQRDHVETQYF.